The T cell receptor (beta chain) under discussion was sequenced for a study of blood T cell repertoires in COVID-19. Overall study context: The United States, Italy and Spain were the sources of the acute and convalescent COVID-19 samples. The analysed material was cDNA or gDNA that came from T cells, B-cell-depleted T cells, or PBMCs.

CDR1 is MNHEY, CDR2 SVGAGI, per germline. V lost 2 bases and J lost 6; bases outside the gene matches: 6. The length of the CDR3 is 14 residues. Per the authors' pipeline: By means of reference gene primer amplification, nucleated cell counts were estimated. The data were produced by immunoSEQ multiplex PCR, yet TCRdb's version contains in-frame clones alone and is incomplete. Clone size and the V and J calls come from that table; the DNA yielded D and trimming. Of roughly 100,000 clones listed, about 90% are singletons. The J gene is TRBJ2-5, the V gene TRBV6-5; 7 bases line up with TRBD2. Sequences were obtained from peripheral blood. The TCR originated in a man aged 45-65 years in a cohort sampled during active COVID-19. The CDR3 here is CASSYGGDSKTQYF. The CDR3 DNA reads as TGTGCCAGCAGTTACGGGGGGGACTCAAAGACCCAGTACTTC.